Detailed here is one T cell receptor (beta chain). Its antigen is not known. The data originate from a study of blood T cells in healthy people across ages. Regarding the study as a whole: PBMCs that were unsorted prevented a conclusive naive versus antigen-experienced comparison. With age, beta diversity per million T cells declined roughly linearly, significantly by 40.

At least 7 million PBMCs were isolated per sample. The authors ran a second PCR of roughly 6 to 12 cycles using a sample-barcoded 5' primer and a J-beta primer mix. TCRdb called the 5' RACE reads again in MiXCR, with one record for every CDR3 protein. The repertoire holds about 670,000 distinct CDR3 sequences, with roughly 41% as singletons. Germline CDR1 MNHNY, CDR2 SVGAGI (reference sequence). The CDR3 loop spans 12 amino acids. The chain combines TRBV6-6 with TRBJ2-1; D is uncertain. The J call may be incorrect, as the DNA end agrees better with TRBJ2-7. The sequenced sample was blood. The clonotype comes from an elderly man in good health. CDR3 loop: CASSYLANEQYF. DNA of the CDR3: TGTGCCAGCAGTTACTTGGCAAATGAGCAGTACTTC.